The 15 T cell receptor beta chains below come from one sample, sequenced in a study of tumor-infiltrating lymphocytes in primary liver carcinoma. The input was about 500 ng total RNA; TCR beta cDNA was made from it with a constant-region primer. Modified slightly, ARM-PCR produced TCR beta libraries over three nested multiplex PCR rounds. The first two PCR rounds used TRBV1-TRBV30 forward primers with a C-beta reverse primer, about 10 cycles each. TCRdb re-analysed the multiplex PCR reads in MiXCR, keeping a single row per CDR3 protein. The sample contains 150,000 to 200,000 distinct CDR3 sequences, 60% of which appear only once. Unsorted whole blood yielded blood RNA, and germline DNA was extracted as well. Material for sequencing was peripheral blood. All receptors derive from a man in his forties or fifties with primary liver carcinoma and hepatitis B virus infection.

This clonotype was seen a handful of times. The rearrangement links TRBV6-5 to TRBJ2-3, with D possibly TRBD2 on 7 matching bases. The germline gives CDR1 MNHEY, CDR2 SVGAGI. This CDR3 spans 16 amino acids. V lost 6 bases to trimming and J lost 0 bases, with 16 bases between them. The CDR3 region is CASRPSGGPSTDTQYF. CDR3 bases: TGTGCCAGCAGGCCCTCCGGGGGGCCAAGCACAGATACGCAGTATTTT.

For this clonotype: One junction end does not reproduce the germline sequence, and a read error may be involved. The chain has TRBV11-2 and TRBJ2-3; the D call may be TRBD1 or TRBD2 (5 bases each). Germline lookup yields CDR1 SGHAT and CDR2 FQNNGV. CDR3 size: 16 residues. This chain's CDR3 is CTSTPSGTGSTDTQYF. CDR3 nucleotide sequence: TGTACCAGCACCCCATCAGGGACGGGGAGCACAGATACGCAGTATTTT.

This chain uses TRBV10-3 with TRBJ1-3; D call uncertain. V lost 4 bases, J lost 2 bases, and 9 bases lay in between. The CDR3 totals 14 residues. Germline loops: CDR1 ENHRY, CDR2 SYGVKD. In DNA form, the CDR3 reads TGTGCCATCAGTGGAACCGGGGCTGGAAACACCATATATTTT. The encoded protein is CAISGTGAGNTIYF.

The chain carries TRBV6-6 and TRBJ2-6; D possibly corresponds to TRBD1 (6 bases). Germline CDR1 and CDR2: MNHNY and SVGAGI (reference sequence). The V end lost 11 bases, the J end lost 1 base, and 12 bases lay between the germline ends. The CDR3 extends over 14 amino acids. The chain's CDR3 is CAGLGQSGANVLTF. The CDR3 DNA sequence: TGTGCCGGCCTTGGACAGTCTGGGGCCAACGTCCTGACTTTC.

As to this clonotype: One junction end disagrees with the germline gene, perhaps due to a read error. The chain employs TRBV11-2 and TRBJ2-2, with 7 bases aligning to TRBD2. This CDR3 spans 19 amino acids. The V gene's germline CDR1 is SGHAT and CDR2 FQNNGV. The CDR3 sequence is CANSIRIPRAGLLTGELFF. The CDR3 coding sequence is TGTGCCAACAGCATTCGTATCCCCCGAGCGGGACTCCTCACCGGGGAGCTGTTTTTT.

Points on this clonotype: Since a much larger clone is just one base distant, this may be a read error. The chain joins TRBV29-1 to TRBJ2-7; no clear D. Germline V CDR1 and CDR2: SQVTM, ANQGSEA. The CDR3 length is 11 residues. In nucleotides, the CDR3 is TGCAGCCTTGATGGCCCCTACGAGCAGTACTTC. Protein: CSLDGPYEQYF.

The chain joins TRBV4-2 to TRBJ1-2; TRBD1 agrees at 11 bases. The CDR3 runs 17 residues. Trimming took 5 bases from V and 9 from J; bases not matched to a gene: 17. CDR1 and CDR2 from the germline V gene are LGHNA and YNFKEQ. In nucleotides, the CDR3 is TGTGCCAGCAGCTATGAGACTCAAGGACAGGGGGCAGTGTGCTACACCTTC. Protein product: CASSYETQGQGAVCYTF.

Written as DNA, the CDR3 is TGTGCCAGCAGTCACCAGACAGGGGGCGCCGGCACTGAAGCTTTCTTT. It translates to CASSHQTGGAGTEAFF. J is TRBJ1-1 and V is TRBV6-1; 10 positions agree with TRBD1. The CDR3 runs to 16 residues. The J segment lost 4 bases and the V segment lost 5 bases, leaving 10 bases of the junction unmatched. Germline V CDR1 and CDR2: MNHNS, SASEGT.

This clonotype was detected a few times. V gene TRBV6-5 combines with J gene TRBJ2-1; D is unresolved. The CDR3 contains 13 residues. The germline gives CDR1 MNHEY, CDR2 SVGAGI. Trimming left V 2 bases short and J 6 bases short, with 8 bases between. Here the CDR3 reads CASSYTNSNEQFF. The CDR3 DNA is TGTGCCAGCAGTTACACCAACAGCAATGAGCAGTTCTTC.

This chain connects TRBV12-3 or TRBV12-4 to TRBJ2-7, with D possibly TRBD2 on 6 matching bases. The germline V and J ends were trimmed by 6 bases and 2 bases, with 11 bases remaining between them. There are 13 residues in the CDR3. The CDR3 nucleotides are TGTGCCAGCAGCGGCGGGGCTGCCTACGAGCAGTACTTC. Its translation: CASSGGAAYEQYF.

The V call is TRBV2, the J call TRBJ2-3, with D hard to call. Trimming removed 11 bases from V and 4 bases from J, with 16 bases in between. This CDR3 region has 13 residues. Germline values: CDR1 SNHLY, CDR2 FYNNEI. CDR3 nucleotides: TGTGCCGTAACCTCGAGGCGCGCAGATACGCAGTATTTT. It translates to CAVTSRRADTQYF.

This clonotype occurred a few times. This chain links TRBV28 with TRBJ1-5, with D perhaps matching TRBD1 (5 bases). The V and J ends lost 4 bases and 7 bases respectively, with 14 bases between them. The CDR3 consists of 14 residues. From germline, CDR1 is MDHEN and CDR2 SYDVKM. CDR3 DNA sequence: TGTGCCAGCAGTTGGACCGCGGAGGGGCAGCCCCAGCATTTT. Residues: CASSWTAEGQPQHF.

This clonotype was found once. A read error may account for a junction end that differs from germline. This chain connects TRBV12-3 or TRBV12-4 to TRBJ2-3, with 7 bases fitting TRBD2. This CDR3 comprises 15 residues. The CDR3: CASTQVAGATDSHYF. The CDR3 nucleotides are TGTGCCAGCACCCAGGTAGCGGGCGCCACAGATTCGCATTATTTT.

This clonotype was recorded a few times. This chain joins TRBV4-1 and TRBJ2-7; D is possibly TRBD2 (6 bases). Germline CDR1 is MGHRA and CDR2 is YSYEKL. There are 16 residues in the CDR3. V dropped 5 bases and J dropped 3 bases, with 20 bases sitting between them. For the CDR3, the DNA is TGCGCCAGCAGCTTAGTGAGTACGGGAGTCGGCTACGAGCAGTACTTC. It specifies CASSLVSTGVGYEQYF.

This clonotype turned up a few times. The V call is TRBV6-2 or TRBV6-3, the J call TRBJ2-5, with 7 nucleotides matching TRBD1. V was clipped by 2 bases and J by 1 base; unmatched bases: 13. The germline CDR1 and CDR2 sequences are MNHEY and SVGEGT. The CDR3 runs to 18 residues. CDR3 in DNA: TGTGCCAGCAGTTACGAGGTACAGGGAAGGGGGCTCCAAGAGACCCAGTACTTC. This encodes CASSYEVQGRGLQETQYF.